The 14 T cell receptor beta chains below were found in one sample sequenced in a study of cytomegalovirus exposure and HLA in healthy donors. The PCR employed 60 Vbeta primers together with 13 Jbeta primers. Generated by immunoSEQ multiplex PCR, the TCRdb table keeps only in-frame clones and is missing some. Found here are approximately 110,000 clones, about four fifths of them singletons; the top ten hold 20% to 25%. Sequencing was done on a sample of PBMCs. Every receptor here comes from a man aged 25 to 40 in good health and CMV-seropositive.

This clone has only one observation. The rearrangement joins TRBV6-1 to TRBJ2-3; no clear D gene. The CDR3 has 10 amino acids. V lost 10 bases, J lost 5 bases, and 7 bases lay in between. The V gene's germline CDR1 is MNHNS and CDR2 SASEGT. This CDR3 is CATQQDTQYF. CDR3 bases: TGTGCCACCCAACAAGATACGCAGTATTTT.

The CDR3 spells CASSLGGQGFKPQHF. The CDR3 DNA follows: TGTGCCAGCAGCTTAGGGGGGCAGGGGTTTAAGCCCCAGCATTTT. The chain recombines TRBV7-2 with TRBJ1-5; possibly TRBD1 for D (6 bases). CDR1 and CDR2 from the germline V gene are SGHTA and FQGNSA. This CDR3 comprises 15 residues. V was pared by 1 base and J by 8 bases, with 15 bases between.

The chain joins TRBV5-6 to TRBJ1-4, with TRBD1 matching 8 bases. Germline V lookup: CDR1 SGHDT, CDR2 YYEEEE. The V segment lost 2 bases and the J segment 8 bases; nucleotides outside the gene matches: 5. This CDR3 is built from 14 residues. The CDR3 sequence: CASSFVTGDEKLFF. The DNA for the CDR3 is TGTGCCAGCAGCTTTGTGACAGGGGACGAAAAACTGTTTTTT.

The V call is TRBV21-1, the J call TRBJ2-7; the table's D call, TRBD1, has no DNA check behind it. TRBV21-1 is tagged as a pseudogene. The CDR3 has 16 residues. CDR3 in amino acids: CASSTHRVFFSYEQYV. CDR3 coding DNA: TGTGCCAGCAGCACGCACAGGGTGTTTTTCTCCTACGAGCAGTACGTC.

This chain uses TRBV9 with TRBJ1-1, with TRBD1 matching over 7 bases. The CDR3 totals 14 residues. After removal of 1 base from V and 3 bases from J, the junction contained 3 bases not matched to a gene. The germline gives CDR1 SGDLS, CDR2 YYNGEE. CDR3 loop: CASSVYQGDTEAFF. CDR3 in DNA: TGTGCCAGCAGCGTATACCAGGGGGACACTGAAGCTTTCTTT. The complete variable domain, with remaining parts taken from reference TRBV9 and TRBJ1-1, reads DSGVTQTPKHLITATGQRVTLRCSPRSGDLSVYWYQQSLDQGLQFLIQYYNGEERAKGNILERFSAQQFPDLHSELNLSSLELGDSALYFCASSVYQGDTEAFFGQGTRLTVV.

This rearrangement joins TRBV7-3 to TRBJ2-1, with 7 bases matching TRBD1. Germline CDR1 is SGHTA and CDR2 is FQGTGA. This CDR3 has 13 amino acids. With 2 bases clipped from V and 5 bases from J, the junction kept 0 bases outside the gene matches. This CDR3 reads CASSLDRDNEQFF. The CDR3 nucleotides are TGTGCCAGCAGCTTAGACAGGGACAATGAGCAGTTCTTC.

This chain joins TRBV28 and TRBJ2-7; TRBD2 might be the D (5 bases). Germline lookup yields CDR1 MDHEN and CDR2 SYDVKM. V was trimmed by 7 bases and J by 1 base, leaving 5 bases between them. This CDR3 is 11 amino acids long. The CDR3 coding sequence is TGTGCCAGCACGGGGTCCTACGAGCAGTACTTC. This sequence encodes CASTGSYEQYF.

The chain links TRBV5-1 to TRBJ1-4; the D gene is possibly TRBD1 (6 bases). CDR1 is SGHRS and CDR2 is YFSETQ in the germline V gene. Trimming took off 2 bases at V and 8 bases at J, with 16 bases between the two ends. This CDR3 is built from 15 residues. The CDR3 bases are TGCGCCAGCAGCTTCCAGGGGCTGGGTGGGGAAAAACTGTTTTTT. Protein sequence: CASSFQGLGGEKLFF.

This sequence joins TRBV19 and TRBJ2-7; possibly TRBD2 for D (7 bases). The CDR3 length is 14 residues. The germline V and J ends were trimmed by 6 bases and 1 base, with 13 bases remaining between them. The germline V gene encodes CDR1 LNHDA and CDR2 SQIVND (reference sequence). CDR3 loop: CASRRGDTSYEQYF. In DNA form, the CDR3 reads TGTGCCAGTAGACGGGGGGACACGTCCTACGAGCAGTACTTC.

The V gene is TRBV2, the J gene TRBJ2-1; D not certain. CDR1 is SNHLY, CDR2 FYNNEI, per germline. V shed 6 bases and J shed 0 bases, with 15 bases lying between them. The CDR3 totals 16 residues. CDR3 nucleotides: TGTGCCAGCAGCCACTACCACCTTCGCTCCTACAATGAGCAGTTCTTC. Translating it yields CASSHYHLRSYNEQFF.

The chain couples TRBV27 to TRBJ2-1; 10 bases are a match to TRBD2. The junction had 9 bases not matched to a gene; V was cut back by 6 bases and J by 7 bases. CDR1 and CDR2 from the germline V gene are MNHEY and SMNVEV (reference sequence). CDR3 length equals 15 residues. The CDR3 DNA is TGTGCCAGCAGACCCGGACTAGCGGAATTGAATGAGCAGTTCTTC. It is translated as CASRPGLAELNEQFF.

About this clone itself: A junction end diverges from the germline sequence, so it may reflect a read error. V is TRBV7-9 and J is TRBJ1-4; possible D gene TRBD1, 6 bases. Germline V CDR1 and CDR2: SEHNR, FQNEAQ (reference sequence). CDR3 length: 16 amino acids. This chain's CDR3 is CSSSPGIGTIHEKLFF. CDR3 nucleotides: TGTTCCAGCAGCCCTGGAATCGGGACAATTCATGAAAAACTGTTTTTT.

The V call is TRBV5-1, the J call TRBJ1-4; tentative D call: TRBD1 (5 bases). The V end was cut by 0 bases, the J end by 8 bases, with 14 bases between. This CDR3 region has 15 residues. CDR1 is SGHRS and CDR2 is YFSETQ in the germline V gene. The CDR3 is CASSLEAGTWEKLFF. CDR3 nucleotides: TGCGCCAGCAGCTTGGAGGCAGGGACTTGGGAAAAACTGTTTTTT.

The CDR3 nucleotides are TGTGCCAGCAGCTTTAATAGAGGAGAGACCCAGTACTTC. Protein sequence: CASSFNRGETQYF. This sequence joins TRBV7-2 and TRBJ2-5; no firm D call. The CDR3 covers 13 residues. Germline lookup yields CDR1 SGHTA and CDR2 FQGNSA. The V end lost 3 bases, the J end lost 4 bases, and 9 bases lay between the germline ends.